The sequence of this T cell receptor beta chain was determined in a study of blood T cells in healthy people across ages. Study-level findings and limits: As age increased, TCR beta diversity per million T cells fell in a roughly linear fashion.

On this clonotype: The antigen remains unidentified.

PCR was performed a second time for about 7 to 12 cycles using a sample-barcoded 5' primer and a J-beta primer mix. MiXCR, applied by TCRdb to the 5' RACE reads, yields one record per CDR3 protein. In the table there are around 790,000 distinct CDR3 sequences, under 45% of which are singletons. V shed 5 bases and J shed 10 bases, with 9 bases lying between them. CDR3 length: 12 amino acids. Each of the donors had roughly 9.1 milliliters of peripheral blood drawn into EDTA-treated Vacutainer tubes. This TCR came from a man between 60 and 75 years old in good health. The sequencing input was blood. This chain connects TRBV12-3 or TRBV12-4 to TRBJ1-6; perhaps TRBD1 as D (5 bases). CDR3 DNA: TGTGCCAGCAGTAATTGGGGCTCACCCCTCCACTTT. As protein: CASSNWGSPLHF.